This T cell receptor beta chain derives from a study of blood T cells in healthy people across ages. In the case of this clonotype: Its antigen is as yet unknown.

Caucasian individuals from Russia who were healthy and aged 6 to 90 acted as donors. It was with a sample-barcoded 5' primer and a J-beta primer mix that a second PCR of roughly 7 to 12 cycles was run. Each CDR3 protein is one row after TCRdb ran MiXCR on the 5' RACE reads. The table shows around 1.5 million distinct CDR3 sequences, with approximately 60% occurring only once. Notes on the study in general: The fall in TCR beta diversity per million T cells was roughly linear with age. Diversity estimated from one million T cells was considered an underestimate.

Trimming took 2 bases from V and 5 from J; bases not matched to a gene: 8. The CDR3 length is 16 residues. This receptor was obtained from a young man in good health. The gene calls are TRBV12-3 or TRBV12-4 and TRBJ2-7; 11 bases match TRBD1. Sequencing used blood. CDR3 in DNA: TGTGCCAGCAGTTTATTAAGGACAGGGGGCTACCACGAGCAGTACTTC. It is translated as CASSLLRTGGYHEQYF.